This paragraph covers one T cell receptor beta chain sequence. The sample comes from a study of CD8 T cells in Susac syndrome. It was with random hexamers that roughly 0.45 to 1 ug RNA was reverse transcribed. TCR beta CDR3 was amplified by immunoSEQ covering 54 Vbeta and 13 Jbeta. TCRdb reprocessed the immunoSEQ multiplex PCR reads with MiXCR, giving one entry per CDR3 protein. Of about 190,000 distinct CDR3 sequences listed, approximately 93% are singletons. The germline V and J ends were trimmed by 0 bases and 5 bases, with 14 bases remaining between them. Germline CDR1 SGDLS, CDR2 YYNGEE. This CDR3 region has 15 residues.

This chain connects TRBV9 to TRBJ2-5; D may be TRBD1 (5 bases). This sequence originates from a human donor in good health. Sequenced: CD4+ T cells from PBMCs. The CDR3 sequence: CASSVAGASLETQYF. Written as DNA, the CDR3 is TGTGCCAGCAGCGTAGCTGGGGCTAGTTTGGAGACCCAGTACTTC.